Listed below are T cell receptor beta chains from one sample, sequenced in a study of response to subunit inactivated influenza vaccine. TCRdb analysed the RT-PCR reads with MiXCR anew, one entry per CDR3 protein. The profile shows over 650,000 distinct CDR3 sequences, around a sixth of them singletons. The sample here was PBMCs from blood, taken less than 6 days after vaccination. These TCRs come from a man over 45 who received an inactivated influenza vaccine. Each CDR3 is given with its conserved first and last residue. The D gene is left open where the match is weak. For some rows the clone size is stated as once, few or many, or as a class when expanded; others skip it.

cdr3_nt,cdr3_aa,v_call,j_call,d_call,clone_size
TGTGCCACCAGTGACCAGGGTCTCGTCTACAATGAGCAGTTCTTC,CATSDQGLVYNEQFF,TRBV24-1,TRBJ2-1,.,.
TGTGCCAGCAGTTTTGACATCACCATGACGTCTGAGCAGTTCTTC,CASSFDITMTSEQFF,TRBV12-3/TRBV12-4,TRBJ2-1,.,few
TGTGCCATCAGTGAGCCGAGCTCCTACAATGAGCAGTTCTTC,CAISEPSSYNEQFF,TRBV10-3,TRBJ2-1,.,few
TGTGCCAGCAGAATGACACTGGGACAAGGTGCGGTCGAGCAGTACTTC,CASRMTLGQGAVEQYF,TRBV27,TRBJ2-7,.,.
TGTGCCAGCAGCAAACAGGGGGCGCAATCCGGGGAGCTGTTTTTT,CASSKQGAQSGELFF,TRBV7-8,TRBJ2-2,TRBD1,.
TGCGCCAGCAGCCAACCGACAGGGCCTAGGGCGGGTGGCTACACCTTC,CASSQPTGPRAGGYTF,TRBV5-1,TRBJ1-2,TRBD1,.
TGCGCCACCAGGGGGGACAGGGAAAGTGGCACTGAAGCTTTCTTT,CATRGDRESGTEAFF,TRBV5-1,TRBJ1-1,TRBD1,.
TGTGCCAGCAGTAAAGACCGACTAGTCGAGCAGTACTTC,CASSKDRLVEQYF,TRBV28,TRBJ2-7,.,few
TGCAGTGCCGGGGGCGGACAGTCCTTAGGGCAGCCCCAGCATTTT,CSAGGGQSLGQPQHF,TRBV20-1,TRBJ1-5,.,.
TGCAGTGCTAAAATGTGGGAAGGGGCCAACTACAATGAGCAGTTCTTC,CSAKMWEGANYNEQFF,TRBV20-1,TRBJ2-1,.,few
TGTGCCAGCAGTTACTCGTTTGGCAGCGGGGGGCTCAACGAGCAGTACTTC,CASSYSFGSGGLNEQYF,TRBV6-2/TRBV6-3,TRBJ2-7,TRBD2,.
TGTGCCAGCAGCTTACCCTTCCCACAGGACTCCTACGAGCAGTACTTC,CASSLPFPQDSYEQYF,TRBV7-9,TRBJ2-7,.,.
TGTGCCAGCAGGAGGACAGAGACGGAGACCCAGTACTTC,CASRRTETETQYF,TRBV6-1,TRBJ2-5,.,few
TGTGCCACCAGTGATCCCAGAGGACAGAGCTCCTACAATGAGCAGTTCTTC,CATSDPRGQSSYNEQFF,TRBV24-1,TRBJ2-1,.,.
TGCGCCAGCAGCCCTGGGGGAGAACAGGGTGGTGAGCAGTTCTTC,CASSPGGEQGGEQFF,TRBV5-1,TRBJ2-1,.,few
TGCAGTGCTAGAGATTACAGGGAAATCGGTTACGAGCAGTACTTC,CSARDYREIGYEQYF,TRBV20-1,TRBJ2-7,.,.
TGTGCCAGCAGCTCGACGGCGGAGGATACGCAGTATTTT,CASSSTAEDTQYF,TRBV7-2,TRBJ2-3,.,.
TGTGCCACCAGTGCCAGGGATACGCAGTATTTT,CATSARDTQYF,TRBV24-1,TRBJ2-3,.,few
TGCAGCGTCGTACTAGCGGGAGGAGGGTACGAGCAGTACTTC,CSVVLAGGGYEQYF,TRBV29-1,TRBJ2-7,TRBD2,.
TGCAGCGTCAAAGACGTCGGCGGACTAGCGGCCTACGAGCAGTACTTC,CSVKDVGGLAAYEQYF,TRBV29-1,TRBJ2-7,TRBD2,.
TGTGCCAGCAGCAGAAGACTAGGTCACAATGAGCAGTTCTTC,CASSRRLGHNEQFF,TRBV27,TRBJ2-1,.,few
TGCAGCGTTGAAGAGGGGGCCAACACCATATATTTT,CSVEEGANTIYF,TRBV29-1,TRBJ1-3,.,.
TGTGCCAGCAGCTTAGATAATTCACCCCTCCACTTT,CASSLDNSPLHF,TRBV7-2,TRBJ1-6,.,many
TGCGCCAGCAGCTTGGTAGCCCCAACCCACCGAAGCAGTGCGGGTGGCTACACCTTC,CASSLVAPTHRSSAGGYTF,TRBV5-1,TRBJ1-2,.,few
TGTGCCAGCAGTTACTCGTGGGGTAACACCGGGGAGCTGTTTTTT,CASSYSWGNTGELFF,TRBV6-5,TRBJ2-2,.,few
TGCAGTGCTAGAGTAGGGCTCCACACAGATACGCAGTATTTT,CSARVGLHTDTQYF,TRBV20-1,TRBJ2-3,.,.
TGTGCCAGCAGCCAAGAAGGCCGGGGGTTTAATCAGCCCCAGCATTTT,CASSQEGRGFNQPQHF,TRBV14,TRBJ1-5,.,.
TGCAGTGCTAGAGATCACCCCCTGCTTAACACCGGGGAGCTGTTTTTT,CSARDHPLLNTGELFF,TRBV20-1,TRBJ2-2,.,many
TGCGCCAGCAGTGGCGGGGAAAGCTCCTACAATGAGCAGTTCTTC,CASSGGESSYNEQFF,TRBV5-1,TRBJ2-1,.,few
TGCAGTGCAACCCGAGACAGGGGCAGGAATCAGCCCCAGCATTTT,CSATRDRGRNQPQHF,TRBV20-1,TRBJ1-5,TRBD1,.
TGTGCCATCGGGACAGATAGCAATCAGCCCCAGCATTTT,CAIGTDSNQPQHF,TRBV10-3,TRBJ1-5,TRBD1,.
TGTGCCATCAGTGTCGCCGGGACAGGAGGAGGCTACACCTTC,CAISVAGTGGGYTF,TRBV10-3,TRBJ1-2,TRBD1,.
TGTGCCAGCAGCCGCGGGACTAGGGCGCAGTATTTT,CASSRGTRAQYF,TRBV12-3/TRBV12-4,TRBJ2-3,TRBD2,.
TGCGCCAGCAGCCAAGATGGAAGAGGGATCACGCAGTATTTT,CASSQDGRGITQYF,TRBV4-3,TRBJ2-3,.,few
TGCGCCAGCAGGATACTCATCGGGGGGGAGTCGTCACCCCTCCACTTT,CASRILIGGESSPLHF,TRBV4-1,TRBJ1-6,.,.
TGTGCCAGCAGTTCCCGGCCCGGGGAGCTGTTTTTT,CASSSRPGELFF,TRBV12-3/TRBV12-4,TRBJ2-2,.,few
TGCGCCAGCAGCCAGAGGCTAGCGGGGGGACAGGGTACGCAGTATTTT,CASSQRLAGGQGTQYF,TRBV4-3,TRBJ2-3,TRBD2,once
TGTGCCAGCAGCCTTGGGACATGGGGCTTTCAGCCCCAGCATTTT,CASSLGTWGFQPQHF,TRBV7-2,TRBJ1-5,.,.
TGTGCCAGCAGTTTAGTCCCCCACTACAATGAGCAGTTCTTC,CASSLVPHYNEQFF,TRBV12-3/TRBV12-4,TRBJ2-1,.,few
TGTGCCAGCAGCTTAGTGTGGACAGGGGATTCACCCCTCCACTTT,CASSLVWTGDSPLHF,TRBV7-2,TRBJ1-6,TRBD1,many